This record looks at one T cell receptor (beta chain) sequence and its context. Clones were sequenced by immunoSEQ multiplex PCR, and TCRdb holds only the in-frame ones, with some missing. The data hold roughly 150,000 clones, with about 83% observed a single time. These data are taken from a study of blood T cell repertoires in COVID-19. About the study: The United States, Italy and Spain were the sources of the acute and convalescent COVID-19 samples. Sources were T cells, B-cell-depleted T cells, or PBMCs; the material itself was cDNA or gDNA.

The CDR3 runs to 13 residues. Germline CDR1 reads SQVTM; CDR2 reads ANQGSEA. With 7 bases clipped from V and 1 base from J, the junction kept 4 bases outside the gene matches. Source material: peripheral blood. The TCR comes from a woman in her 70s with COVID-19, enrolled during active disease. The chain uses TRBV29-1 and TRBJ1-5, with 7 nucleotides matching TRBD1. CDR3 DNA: TGCAGCGCCCGACAGGGAAGCAATCAGCCCCAGCATTTT. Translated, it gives CSARQGSNQPQHF.